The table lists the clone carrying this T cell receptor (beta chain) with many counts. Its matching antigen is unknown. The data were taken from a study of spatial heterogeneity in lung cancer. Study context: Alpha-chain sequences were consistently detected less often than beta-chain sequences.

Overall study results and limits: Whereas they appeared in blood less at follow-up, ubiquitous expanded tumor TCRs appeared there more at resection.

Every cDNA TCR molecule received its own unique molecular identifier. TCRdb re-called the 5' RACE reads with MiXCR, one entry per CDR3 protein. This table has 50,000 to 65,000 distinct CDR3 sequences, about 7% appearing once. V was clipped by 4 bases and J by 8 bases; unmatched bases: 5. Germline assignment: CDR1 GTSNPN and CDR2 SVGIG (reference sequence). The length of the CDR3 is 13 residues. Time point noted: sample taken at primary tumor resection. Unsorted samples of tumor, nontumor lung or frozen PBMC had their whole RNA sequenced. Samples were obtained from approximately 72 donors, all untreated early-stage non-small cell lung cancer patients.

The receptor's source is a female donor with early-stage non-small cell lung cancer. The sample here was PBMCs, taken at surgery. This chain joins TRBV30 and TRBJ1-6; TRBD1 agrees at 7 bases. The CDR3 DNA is TGTGCCTGGACCCGACAGGGATATTCACCCCTCCACTTT. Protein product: CAWTRQGYSPLHF.